Listed here is a single T cell receptor beta chain. Its matching antigen is unknown. The data stem from a study of OX40 agonist ivuxolimab in advanced cancers. Study as a whole: Partial responses occurred in three patients (one hepatocellular carcinoma, two cutaneous melanoma). Study outcomes and limitations: Which antigen the expanded peripheral T cells recognized is unknown. Expanded clones were, on average, more numerous in CD8+ T cells than in CD4+.

The CDR3 extends over 16 amino acids. V dropped 2 bases and J dropped 0; count of bases not matched to a gene: 1. The germline gives CDR1 SGHRS, CDR2 YFSETQ. Generated by immunoSEQ multiplex PCR, the TCRdb table keeps only in-frame clones and is missing some. The data show 20,000 or so clones, with roughly 80% seen just once and around 3.1% held by the top ten. The source was CD4+ or CD8+ T cells sorted from blood, collected in a trial of the OX40 agonist ivuxolimab. The chain couples TRBV5-1 to TRBJ2-1, with 11 bases matching TRBD2. The receptor comes from an adult with an advanced solid tumor such as melanoma, head and neck, liver or kidney cancer. In DNA, the CDR3 is TGCGCCAGCAGCTTAACTAGCGGGAGCTCCTACAATGAGCAGTTCTTC. Encoded protein: CASSLTSGSSYNEQFF.